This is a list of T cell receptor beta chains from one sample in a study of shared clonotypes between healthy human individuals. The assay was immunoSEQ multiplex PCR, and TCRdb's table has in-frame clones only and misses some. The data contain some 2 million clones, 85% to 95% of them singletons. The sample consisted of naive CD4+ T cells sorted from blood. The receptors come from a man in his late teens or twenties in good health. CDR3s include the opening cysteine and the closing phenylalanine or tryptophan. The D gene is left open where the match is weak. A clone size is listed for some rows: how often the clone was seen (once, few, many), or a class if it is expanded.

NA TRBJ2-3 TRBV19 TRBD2 CASSIQGLGTDTQYF TGTGCCAGTAGTATCCAGGGACTAGGCACAGATACGCAGTATTTT
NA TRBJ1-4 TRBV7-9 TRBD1 CASSLSQGAHEKLFF TGTGCCAGCAGCTTATCACAGGGGGCGCATGAAAAACTGTTTTTT
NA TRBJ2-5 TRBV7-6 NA CASSPLGELQETQYF TGTGCCAGCAGCCCCTTAGGAGAGCTCCAAGAGACCCAGTACTTC
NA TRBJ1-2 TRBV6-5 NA CASRTDRGGHYGYTF TGTGCCAGCAGAACCGACAGAGGGGGACACTATGGCTACACCTTC
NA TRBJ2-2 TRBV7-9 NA CASSFWRANTGELFF TGTGCCAGCAGCTTCTGGCGGGCTAACACCGGGGAGCTGTTTTTT
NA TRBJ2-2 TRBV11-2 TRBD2 CASSLDFGRVIGTGELFF TGTGCCAGCAGCTTAGATTTCGGGAGGGTCATTGGCACCGGGGAGCTGTTTTTT
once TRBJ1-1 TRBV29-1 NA CSVEDTMNTEAFF TGCAGCGTTGAAGACACAATGAACACTGAAGCTTTCTTT
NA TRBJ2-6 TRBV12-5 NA CASGPPGISANVLTF TGTGCTAGTGGTCCGCCAGGGATTAGTGCCAACGTCCTGACTTTC
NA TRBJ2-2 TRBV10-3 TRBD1 CAITGTGGLGELFF TGTGCCATCACCGGGACAGGGGGCCTCGGGGAGCTGTTTTTT
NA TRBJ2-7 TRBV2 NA CASSVTESSYEQYF TGTGCCAGCAGTGTAACAGAAAGTTCCTACGAGCAGTACTTC
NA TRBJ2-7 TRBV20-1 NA CSARDNEGQYF TGCAGTGCTAGAGACAACGAGGGGCAGTACTTC
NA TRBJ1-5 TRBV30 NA CAWSLQGAPSNQPQHF TGTGCCTGGAGTTTACAGGGCGCTCCCTCCAATCAGCCCCAGCATTTT
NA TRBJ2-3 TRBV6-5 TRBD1 CASSYSRQGVDTQYF TGTGCCAGCAGTTACTCTCGGCAGGGGGTAGATACGCAGTATTTT
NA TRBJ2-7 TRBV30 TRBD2 CAWSRAGGPYYAYEQYF TGTGCCTGGAGTAGGGCGGGAGGGCCCTACTACGCCTACGAGCAGTACTTC
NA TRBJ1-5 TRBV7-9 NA CASSLGQQPQHF TGTGCCAGCAGCTTAGGACAGCAGCCCCAGCATTTT
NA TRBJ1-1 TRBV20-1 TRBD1 CSARVVRGYFF TGCAGTGCTAGAGTTGTCAGGGGGTATTTCTTT
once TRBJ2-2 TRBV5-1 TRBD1 CASSAQGAGELFF TGCGCCAGCAGCGCACAGGGGGCCGGGGAGCTGTTTTTT
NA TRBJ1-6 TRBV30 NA CACRIRQVNSPLHF TGTGCCTGCCGTATCCGGCAGGTTAATTCACCCCTCCACTTT
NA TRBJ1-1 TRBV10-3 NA CAISESEPGGVTEAFF TGTGCCATCAGTGAGTCGGAGCCGGGCGGAGTGACTGAAGCTTTCTTT
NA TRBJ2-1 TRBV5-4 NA CASRGELTDYNEQFF TGTGCCAGCAGGGGGGAACTTACCGATTACAATGAGCAGTTCTTC
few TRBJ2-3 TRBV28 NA CASSLLRTDTQYF TGTGCCAGCAGTTTATTGCGCACAGATACGCAGTATTTT
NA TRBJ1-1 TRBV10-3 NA CAISRDIEAFF TGTGCCATCAGCCGCGACATTGAAGCTTTCTTT
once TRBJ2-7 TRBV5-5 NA CASSQGRPHEQYF TGTGCCAGCAGTCAGGGGAGGCCCCACGAGCAGTACTTC
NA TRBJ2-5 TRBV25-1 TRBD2 CASSLRGRGQETQYF TGTGCCAGCAGTTTACGGGGGAGGGGCCAAGAGACCCAGTACTTC
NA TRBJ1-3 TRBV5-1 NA CASSLEGRRRSGNTIYF TGCGCCAGCAGCTTGGAGGGACGCCGCCGGTCTGGAAACACCATATATTTT
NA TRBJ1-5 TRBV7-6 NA CASSPAGIQPQHF TGTGCCAGCAGCCCTGCGGGGATTCAGCCCCAGCATTTT
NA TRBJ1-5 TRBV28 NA CASTQGGNQPQHF TGTGCCAGCACCCAAGGGGGCAATCAGCCCCAGCATTTT
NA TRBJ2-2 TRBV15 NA CATSRDTLTGELFF TGTGCCACCAGCAGAGATACCCTCACCGGGGAGCTGTTTTTT
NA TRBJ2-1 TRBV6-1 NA CASSEARLPSYNEQFF TGTGCCAGCAGTGAAGCGCGGCTTCCTTCCTACAATGAGCAGTTCTTC
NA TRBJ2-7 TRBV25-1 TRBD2 CASSESGGLHEQYF TGTGCCAGCAGTGAATCGGGAGGGTTGCACGAGCAGTACTTC
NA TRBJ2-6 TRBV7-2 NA CASSLVRGTFPGANVLTF TGTGCCAGCAGCTTAGTTAGAGGGACATTCCCTGGGGCCAACGTCCTGACTTTC
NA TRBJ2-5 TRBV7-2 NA CASSLLALGETQYF TGTGCCAGCAGCTTATTAGCGTTGGGCGAGACCCAGTACTTC
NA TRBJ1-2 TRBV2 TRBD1 CASSEQDRGYGYTF TGTGCCAGCAGTGAACAAGACAGGGGATATGGCTACACCTTC
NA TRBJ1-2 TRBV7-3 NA CASTLGARDYGYTF TGTGCCAGCACCCTAGGGGCCCGGGACTATGGCTACACCTTC
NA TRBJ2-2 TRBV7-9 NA CASSPRTGTGELFF TGTGCCAGCAGCCCTCGGACCGGGACCGGGGAGCTGTTTTTT
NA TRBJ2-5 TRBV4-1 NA CASSQTGLPQETQYF TGCGCCAGCAGCCAGACGGGACTCCCACAAGAGACCCAGTACTTC
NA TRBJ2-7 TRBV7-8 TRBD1 CASSLDQGVYEQYF TGTGCCAGCAGCTTAGATCAGGGGGTCTACGAGCAGTACTTC
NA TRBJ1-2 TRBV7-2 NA CASTSGPANYGYTF TGTGCCAGCACCTCGGGACCAGCTAACTATGGCTACACCTTC
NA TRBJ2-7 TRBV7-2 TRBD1 CASSSTGAKMSEQYF TGTGCCAGCAGCTCGACAGGGGCAAAGATGAGCGAGCAGTACTTC
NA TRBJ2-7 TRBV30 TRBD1 CAAGPGTGTYEQYF TGTGCCGCCGGGCCCGGGACAGGGACCTACGAGCAGTACTTC
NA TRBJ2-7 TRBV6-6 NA CASSDPTDIAYEQYF TGTGCCAGCAGCGACCCGACAGATATCGCCTACGAGCAGTACTTC
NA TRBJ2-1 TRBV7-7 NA CASSLEAGAYNEQFF TGTGCTAGCAGCCTCGAGGCGGGGGCATACAATGAGCAGTTCTTC
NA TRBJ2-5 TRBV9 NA CASSSILGGPETQYF TGTGCCAGCAGCTCTATATTAGGGGGGCCGGAGACCCAGTACTTC
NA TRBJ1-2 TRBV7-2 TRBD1 CASSLAVTGVGYYGYTF TGTGCCAGCAGCTTAGCGGTGACAGGGGTCGGCTACTATGGCTACACCTTC
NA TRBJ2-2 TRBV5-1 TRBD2 CASSLTSGGNTGELFF TGCGCCAGCAGCCTGACTAGCGGGGGAAACACCGGGGAGCTGTTTTTT